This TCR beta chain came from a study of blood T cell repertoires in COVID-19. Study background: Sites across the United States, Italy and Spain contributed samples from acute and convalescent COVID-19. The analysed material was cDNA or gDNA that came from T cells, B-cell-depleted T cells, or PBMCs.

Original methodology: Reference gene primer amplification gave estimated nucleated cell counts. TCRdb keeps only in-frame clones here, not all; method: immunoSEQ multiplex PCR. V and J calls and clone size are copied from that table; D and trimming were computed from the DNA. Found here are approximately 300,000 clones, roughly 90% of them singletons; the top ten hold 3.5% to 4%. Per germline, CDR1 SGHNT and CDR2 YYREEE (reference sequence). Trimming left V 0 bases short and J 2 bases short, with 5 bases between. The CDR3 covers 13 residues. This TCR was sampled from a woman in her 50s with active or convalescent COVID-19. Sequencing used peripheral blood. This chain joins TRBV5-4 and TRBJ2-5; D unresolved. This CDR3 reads CASSLDTQETQYF. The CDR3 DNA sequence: TGTGCCAGCAGCTTGGATACTCAAGAGACCCAGTACTTC.